Sequencing of this T cell receptor (beta chain) was carried out in a study of CD8 T cells in Susac syndrome. CDR3 length equals 13 residues. The germline V and J ends were trimmed by 3 bases and 3 bases, with 7 bases remaining between them. Sequencing of TCR beta covered CD8+ and CD4+ T cells obtained from blood. The patients who served as multiple sclerosis controls were treatment-naive and had stable or active relapsing-remitting disease that fulfilled the revised McDonald criteria. FACS was used to enrich TEMRA cells, whereas the CD8+ and CD4+ T cells were obtained by negative isolation. After extraction with the RNeasy kit, about 0.5 to 1 ug of the RNA was reverse transcribed using random hexamers. The TCR beta CDR3 was amplified by immunoSEQ multiplex PCR across 54 Vbeta, 13 Jbeta. TCRdb passed the immunoSEQ multiplex PCR reads through MiXCR, listing each CDR3 protein once. The sample consists of about 250,000 distinct CDR3 sequences, 90% to 95% of them appearing once.

The source is a human donor with multiple sclerosis. The chain recombines TRBV12-3 or TRBV12-4 with TRBJ2-3, with D unresolved. The sample consisted of CD4+ T cells from PBMCs. CDR3 sequence reads: CASSFDWTDTQYF. The CDR3 DNA follows: TGTGCCAGCAGTTTCGATTGGACAGATACGCAGTATTTT.